This passage covers 10 T cell receptor beta chains from one sample sequenced in a study of cytomegalovirus exposure and HLA in healthy donors. The PCR used 60 Vbeta and 13 Jbeta primers. Libraries were prepared by immunoSEQ multiplex PCR; TCRdb keeps only in-frame clonotypes and omits some of them. In the table there are around 120,000 clones, about 83% of which are singletons. Sequencing used PBMCs. These receptor sequences come from a girl aged 2 to 9 in good health and CMV-seronegative.

The chain employs TRBV7-2 and TRBJ2-7, with 10 bases fitting TRBD1. The CDR3 length is 14 residues. Germline CDR1 SGHTA, CDR2 FQGNSA. V trimming: 4 bases; J trimming: 4 bases; junction bases outside the gene matches: 4. CDR3: CASSSGQGIYEQYF. Written as DNA, the CDR3 is TGTGCCAGCAGCTCGGGACAGGGGATTTACGAGCAGTACTTC.

In DNA form, the CDR3 reads TGTGCCATCAATAGGGGAGGGTTCCTTCAGCCCCAGCATTTT. Translation gives CAINRGGFLQPQHF. This rearrangement joins TRBV7-2 to TRBJ1-5; TRBD1 might be the D (5 bases). Per germline, CDR1 SGHTA and CDR2 FQGNSA. This CDR3 contains 14 residues. V shed 10 bases and J shed 6 bases, with 19 bases lying between them. Looking up the rest from reference TRBV7-2 and TRBJ1-5 gives the full variable domain: GAGVSQSPSNKVTEKGKDVELRCDPISGHTALYWYRQSLGQGLEFLIYFQGNSAPDKSGLPSDRFSAERTGGSVSTLTIQRTQQEDSAVYLCAINRGGFLQPQHFGDGTRLSIL.

The chain links TRBV30 to TRBJ1-2; D is unclear. V was clipped by 0 bases and J by 8 bases, with 19 bases between them. The CDR3 is 15 amino acids. Germline CDR1 reads GTSNPN; CDR2 reads SVGIG (reference sequence). DNA of the CDR3: TGTGCCTGGAGTGTATTACTAGGAGGTGGCGGAGGCTACACCTTC. Protein: CAWSVLLGGGGGYTF.

The chain joins TRBV5-4 to TRBJ1-4, with 7 bases matching TRBD1. The germline V gene has CDR1 SGHNT and CDR2 YYREEE (reference sequence). Trimming took 4 bases from V and 3 from J; bases not matched to a gene: 3. This CDR3 comprises 14 residues. CDR3 in amino acids: CASSRTGPNEKLFF. In DNA, the CDR3 is TGTGCCAGCAGCCGGACAGGACCTAATGAAAAACTGTTTTTT.

V is TRBV27 and J is TRBJ2-7; TRBD2 matches at 12 bases. CDR3 length equals 14 residues. V lost 5 bases, J lost 7 bases, and 6 bases stayed unmatched. Germline CDR1 and CDR2: MNHEY and SMNVEV (reference sequence). The CDR3 DNA reads as TGTGCCAGCAGTCCAGGACTAGCGGGAAAGGAGCAGTACTTC. This encodes CASSPGLAGKEQYF.

The rearrangement links TRBV27 to TRBJ1-4; D is ambiguous. Between the trimmed V and J ends, which lost 3 bases and 3 bases, there was a span of 11 bases. Germline CDR1 reads MNHEY; CDR2 reads SMNVEV (reference sequence). This CDR3 is 15 amino acids long. The CDR3: CASSLSTAPNEKLFF. For the CDR3, the DNA is TGTGCCAGCAGTTTGTCGACTGCACCTAATGAAAAACTGTTTTTT.

This rearrangement joins TRBV11-2 to TRBJ1-1, with D perhaps matching TRBD1 (6 bases). Germline V CDR1 and CDR2: SGHAT, FQNNGV. V lost 3 bases and J 5 bases, leaving 16 bases between the germline ends. The length of the CDR3 is 15 residues. This CDR3 is CASSLGTRSLTEAFF. The CDR3 bases are TGTGCCAGCAGCTTGGGGACAAGGTCTCTGACTGAAGCTTTCTTT.

This chain connects TRBV7-3 to TRBJ2-1; 10 bases line up with TRBD1. J was trimmed by 8 bases and V by 0 bases; bases with no gene match: 7. Germline V CDR1 and CDR2: SGHTA, FQGTGA. This CDR3 has 16 residues. CDR3 in amino acids: CASSLTGGQGYHEQFF. The CDR3 coding sequence is TGTGCCAGCAGCTTAACGGGGGGACAGGGGTACCATGAGCAGTTCTTC.

V gene TRBV27 combines with J gene TRBJ2-1; 8 positions agree with TRBD1. The length of the CDR3 is 18 residues. The V segment lost 9 bases and the J segment 6 bases; nucleotides outside the gene matches: 22. The V gene's germline CDR1 is MNHEY and CDR2 SMNVEV (reference sequence). CDR3 DNA sequence: TGTGCCAGTCTGAGTCTGGGGTTGGGGCAGGGGGCGGCCAATGAGCAGTTCTTC. It is translated as CASLSLGLGQGAANEQFF.

J is TRBJ1-2 and V is TRBV28; the D gene is possibly TRBD1 (5 bases). This CDR3 comprises 17 residues. The V gene lost 6 bases and the J gene lost 3 bases, with 23 bases spanning the gap. Looked up from germline, CDR1 is MDHEN and CDR2 is SYDVKM. The CDR3 protein is CASREGTKGRGHYGYTF. CDR3 bases: TGTGCCAGCAGAGAGGGGACTAAAGGAAGGGGACACTATGGCTACACCTTC.